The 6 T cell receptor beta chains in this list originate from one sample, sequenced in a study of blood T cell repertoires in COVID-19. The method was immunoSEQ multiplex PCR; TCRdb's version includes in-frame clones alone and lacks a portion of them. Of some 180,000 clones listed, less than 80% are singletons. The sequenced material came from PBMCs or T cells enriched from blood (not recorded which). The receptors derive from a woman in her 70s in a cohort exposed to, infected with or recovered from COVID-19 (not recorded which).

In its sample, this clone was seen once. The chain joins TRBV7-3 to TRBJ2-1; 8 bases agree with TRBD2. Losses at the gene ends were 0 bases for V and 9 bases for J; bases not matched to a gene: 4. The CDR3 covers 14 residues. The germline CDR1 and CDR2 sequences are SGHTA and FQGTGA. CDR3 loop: CASSLTSGSSEQFF. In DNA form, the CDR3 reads TGTGCCAGCAGCTTAACCAGCGGGAGCAGTGAGCAGTTCTTC.

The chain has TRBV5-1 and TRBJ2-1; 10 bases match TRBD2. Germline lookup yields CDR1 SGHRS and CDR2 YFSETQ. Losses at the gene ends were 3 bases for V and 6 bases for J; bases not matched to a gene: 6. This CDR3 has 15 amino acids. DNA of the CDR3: TGCGCCAGCAGCTCACTAGCGGGATTTAGCAATGAGCAGTTCTTC. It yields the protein CASSSLAGFSNEQFF.

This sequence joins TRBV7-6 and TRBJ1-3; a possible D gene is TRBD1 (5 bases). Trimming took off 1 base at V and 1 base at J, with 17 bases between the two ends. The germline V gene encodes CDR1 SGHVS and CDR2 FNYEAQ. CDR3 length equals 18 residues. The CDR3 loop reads CASSLVQQAPGSGNTIYF. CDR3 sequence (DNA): TGTGCCAGCAGCTTAGTTCAACAGGCCCCAGGATCTGGAAACACCATATATTTT. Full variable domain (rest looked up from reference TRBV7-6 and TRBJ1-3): GAGVSQSPRYKVTKRGQDVALRCDPISGHVSLYWYRQALGQGPEFLTYFNYEAQQDKSGLPNDRFSAERPEGSISTLTIQRTEQRDSAMYRCASSLVQQAPGSGNTIYFGEGSWLTVV.

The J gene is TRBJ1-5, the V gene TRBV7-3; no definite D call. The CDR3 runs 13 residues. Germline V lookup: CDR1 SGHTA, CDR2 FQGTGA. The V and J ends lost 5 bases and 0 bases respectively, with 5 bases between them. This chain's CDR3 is CASSVDSNQPQHF. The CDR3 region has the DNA TGTGCCAGCAGCGTAGATAGCAATCAGCCCCAGCATTTT.

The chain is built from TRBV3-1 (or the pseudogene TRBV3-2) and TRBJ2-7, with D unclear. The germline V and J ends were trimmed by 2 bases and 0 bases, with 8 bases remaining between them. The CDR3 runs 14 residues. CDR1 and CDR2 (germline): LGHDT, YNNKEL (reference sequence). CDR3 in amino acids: CASSQQATSYEQYF. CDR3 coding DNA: TGTGCCAGCAGCCAACAAGCGACCTCCTACGAGCAGTACTTC.

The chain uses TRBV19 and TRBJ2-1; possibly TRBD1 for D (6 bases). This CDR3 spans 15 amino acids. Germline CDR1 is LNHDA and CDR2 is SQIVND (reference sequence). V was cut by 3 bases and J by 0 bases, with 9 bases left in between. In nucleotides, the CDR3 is TGTGCCAGTAGTATGGGGGCGAGCTCCTACAATGAGCAGTTCTTC. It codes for CASSMGASSYNEQFF.